Shown below are 23 T cell receptor beta chains from a single sample sequenced in a study of neoadjuvant anti-PD-1 for oral cavity cancer. Sequencing was performed with immunoSEQ multiplex PCR; in TCRdb, only in-frame clones are kept and a portion is missing. The sample lists around 15,000 clones; about 70% were seen once. The sample consisted of PBMCs, taken before nivolumab (anti-PD-1) treatment. The receptors come from a person aged 35-79 years with oral cavity squamous cell carcinoma.

The CDR3 DNA reads as TGTGCCAGCTCCCAGACTAGCGGTAATTCCTACGAGCAGTACTTC. Amino acids: CASSQTSGNSYEQYF. The V call is TRBV2, the J call TRBJ2-7; 9 bases fit TRBD2. The germline gives CDR1 SNHLY, CDR2 FYNNEI. The CDR3 length is 15 residues. Germline trimming cut 8 bases from V and 1 base from J; bases unmatched to any gene: 9.

The rearrangement uses TRBV7-6 and TRBJ1-3; 9 bases align to TRBD1. The CDR3 contains 16 residues. V dropped 4 bases and J dropped 3; count of bases not matched to a gene: 7. Germline CDR1 is SGHVS and CDR2 is FNYEAQ. The CDR3 spells CASSSRTGGNGNTIYF. The DNA of the CDR3 is TGTGCCAGCAGCTCTCGTACAGGGGGCAATGGAAACACCATATATTTT.

The CDR3 loop reads CASSPSGGNTIYF. The CDR3, as DNA: TGTGCCAGCAGCCCCAGCGGAGGAAACACCATATATTTT. This rearrangement joins TRBV7-8 to TRBJ1-3; D gene unclear. Deletions cut 5 bases from V and 4 bases from J, with 9 bases between. This CDR3 has 13 residues. In germline, CDR1 is SGHVS, CDR2 FQNEAQ.

This clone was seen only a few times. The gene calls are TRBV10-3 and TRBJ1-1; D uncertain. CDR1 and CDR2 (germline): ENHRY, SYGVKD. V was cut by 2 bases and J by 5 bases, with 6 bases left in between. The CDR3 extends over 12 amino acids. The CDR3 loop is CAISEGRTEAFF. The CDR3, as DNA: TGTGCCATCAGTGAGGGTAGGACTGAAGCTTTCTTT.

This clone was observed a few times. This chain uses TRBV5-1 with TRBJ1-5, with D possibly TRBD1 on 5 matching bases. There are 15 residues in the CDR3. Germline CDR1 SGHRS, CDR2 YFSETQ. V was shortened by 1 base and J by 7 bases, with 15 bases between the two germline ends. The CDR3 region has the DNA TGCGCCAGCAGCTTGTTGCCGGGGGTGGACCAGCCCCAGCATTTT. Translation: CASSLLPGVDQPQHF.

This clone has just a few counts. This sequence joins TRBV7-9 and TRBJ1-5; 8 positions match TRBD1. The trim removed 5 bases at V and 3 bases at J, leaving 3 bases unmatched. The CDR3 covers 14 residues. Germline assignment: CDR1 SEHNR and CDR2 FQNEAQ (reference sequence). The CDR3 coding sequence is TGTGCCAGCAGCGCAGGGGGCTACAATCAGCCCCAGCATTTT. It encodes CASSAGGYNQPQHF.

The rearrangement joins TRBV10-3 to TRBJ2-7; 11 bases agree with TRBD2. The length of the CDR3 is 17 residues. Trimming cost V 4 bases and J 0 bases; bases outside gene matches: 8. Germline assignment: CDR1 ENHRY and CDR2 SYGVKD. DNA for the CDR3: TGTGCCATCAGTGGCGGGGTCACTAGCGGGAGCTCCTACGAGCAGTACTTC. This encodes CAISGGVTSGSSYEQYF.

V is TRBV5-1 and J is TRBJ1-3, with TRBD1 matching 9 bases. The trim removed 1 base at V and 4 bases at J, leaving 3 bases unmatched. The CDR3 contains 15 residues. Germline CDR1 and CDR2: SGHRS and YFSETQ. Here the CDR3 reads CASSLTGGDGNTIYF. In DNA, the CDR3 is TGCGCCAGCAGCTTGACAGGGGGCGACGGAAACACCATATATTTT.

The chain couples TRBV13 to TRBJ2-2; no firm D call. Trimming removed 1 base from V and 1 base from J, with 7 bases in between. CDR1 and CDR2 (germline): PRHDT, FYEKMQ (reference sequence). This CDR3 comprises 15 residues. CDR3: CASSLEARNTGELFF. CDR3 nucleotides: TGTGCCAGCAGCTTAGAGGCGAGGAACACCGGGGAGCTGTTTTTT.

This sequence joins TRBV2 and TRBJ2-2; D is undetermined. CDR3 length: 14 residues. Germline V gives CDR1 SNHLY, CDR2 FYNNEI. V lost 3 bases to trimming and J lost 3 bases, with 8 bases between them. DNA of the CDR3: TGTGCCAGCAGTGACTGGCTTTACACCGGGGAGCTGTTTTTT. Amino acids: CASSDWLYTGELFF.

The chain has TRBV5-1 and TRBJ2-6; TRBD2 agrees at 9 bases. There are 19 residues in the CDR3. V lost 3 bases, J lost 0 bases, and 10 bases stayed unmatched. Germline V gene sequence: CDR1 SGHRS, CDR2 YFSETQ. The CDR3 region has the DNA TGCGCCAGCAGCTCCTCAGGCGGGAGGGCCCCCTCTGGGGCCAACGTCCTGACTTTC. This encodes CASSSSGGRAPSGANVLTF.

The chain uses TRBV7-8 and TRBJ2-1; D may correspond to TRBD1 or TRBD2 (7 bases each). This CDR3 spans 17 amino acids. V lost 5 bases, J lost 4 bases, and 21 bases lay in between. The V gene's germline CDR1 is SGHVS and CDR2 FQNEAQ. For the CDR3, the DNA is TGTGCCAGCAGCCCGAGGGGGGGGCAGGGGGTTTACAATGAGCAGTTCTTC. It codes for CASSPRGGQGVYNEQFF.

The CDR3 protein is CASSLGARFGISNEKLFF. The DNA for the CDR3 is TGTGCCAGCAGCTTAGGGGCCCGGTTCGGGATAAGTAATGAAAAACTGTTTTTT. The rearrangement uses TRBV7-6 and TRBJ1-4; D is unclear. Trimming left V 1 base short and J 4 bases short, with 19 bases between. The CDR3 is made up of 18 amino acids. CDR1 is SGHVS, CDR2 FNYEAQ, per germline.

The rearrangement links TRBV7-9 to TRBJ1-1; D unresolved. The germline V gene has CDR1 SEHNR and CDR2 FQNEAQ (reference sequence). The V gene lost 2 bases and the J gene lost 6 bases, with 10 bases spanning the gap. There are 13 residues in the CDR3. The CDR3 DNA reads TGTGCCAGCAGCTTACCCTCCGGAGCTGAAGCTTTCTTT. Residues: CASSLPSGAEAFF.

The CDR3 bases are TGTGCCAGCAGTTACTCCGGACAGTTCTCCTACGAGCAGTACTTC. It encodes CASSYSGQFSYEQYF. The rearrangement joins TRBV6-5 to TRBJ2-7; D perhaps matches TRBD1 (6 bases). Germline V lookup: CDR1 MNHEY, CDR2 SVGAGI. The CDR3 is 15 amino acids. The V end was cut by 0 bases, the J end by 0 bases, with 9 bases between.

The rearrangement joins TRBV2 to TRBJ2-7, with D tentatively TRBD2 (6 bases). V was cut by 9 bases and J by 3 bases, with 15 bases left in between. This CDR3 has 13 residues. The V gene's germline CDR1 is SNHLY and CDR2 FYNNEI. The CDR3 reads CARRGGPNYEQYF. CDR3 DNA sequence: TGTGCCAGGAGAGGAGGGCCAAACTACGAGCAGTACTTC.

Comment on this clone: Relative to the germline gene, one junction end is altered; a read error may explain this. This chain joins TRBV4-1 and TRBJ2-5; 7 bases map to TRBD1. In germline, CDR1 is MGHRA, CDR2 YSYEKL. The CDR3 covers 16 residues. The CDR3 here is CASSQERQGSQKTQYF. In DNA form, the CDR3 reads TGCGCCAGCAGCCAAGAGAGACAGGGATCCCAAAAGACCCAGTACTTC.

CDR3 bases: TGTGCCAGCAAGCTAGCGGGAGGCGCGAGCTCCTACAATGAGCAGTTCTTC. Its protein is CASKLAGGASSYNEQFF. V and J are TRBV2 and TRBJ2-1; 11 nucleotides align to TRBD2. Germline assignment: CDR1 SNHLY and CDR2 FYNNEI. The CDR3 runs to 17 residues. The V and J ends lost 7 bases and 0 bases, in that order; junction bases with no gene match: 8.

The V gene is TRBV7-8, the J gene TRBJ1-4; the D gene is possibly TRBD1 (5 bases). Germline V gene data show CDR1 as SGHVS and CDR2 as FQNEAQ. The length of the CDR3 is 16 residues. Trimming stripped 7 bases from V and 8 bases from J, with 23 bases between. CDR3 region: CASKRREGLVSEKLFF. The CDR3 nucleotides read TGTGCCAGCAAAAGAAGAGAGGGGTTGGTTAGCGAAAAACTGTTTTTT.

The V gene is TRBV15, the J gene TRBJ1-5; TRBD1 agrees at 9 bases. The CDR3 has 18 residues. Germline trimming cut 0 bases from V and 10 bases from J; bases unmatched to any gene: 16. Germline values: CDR1 LNHNV, CDR2 YYDKDF (reference sequence). DNA for the CDR3: TGTGCCACCAGCAGAGAGGTCCACCGGGACAGGGTAGTAACACCCCAGCATTTT. As protein: CATSREVHRDRVVTPQHF.

J is TRBJ2-1 and V is TRBV5-4; 9 bases match TRBD2. V lost 4 bases and J lost 4; bases outside the gene matches: 9. This CDR3 is built from 16 residues. The germline V gene encodes CDR1 SGHNT and CDR2 YYREEE (reference sequence). CDR3 DNA sequence: TGTGCCAGCAGCGGAGTAGGCGGGAGGGCTTACAATGAGCAGTTCTTC. It is translated as CASSGVGGRAYNEQFF.

The chain employs TRBV19 and TRBJ1-1; tentatively, D is TRBD1 (5 bases). Trimming removed 4 bases at V and 1 base at J, with 10 bases between. The CDR3 loop spans 14 amino acids. CDR1 is LNHDA, CDR2 SQIVND, per germline (reference sequence). The CDR3 here is CASSNAGGNTEAFF. CDR3 DNA sequence: TGTGCCAGTAGTAACGCCGGGGGGAACACTGAAGCTTTCTTT.

The chain joins TRBV7-8 to TRBJ1-1; maybe TRBD1 (6 bases). Trimming removed 6 bases from V and 1 base from J, with 18 bases in between. Germline CDR1 and CDR2: SGHVS and FQNEAQ. The CDR3 has 16 residues. As DNA, the CDR3 is TGTGCCAGCAGGCCATCCCAACAGGGAGAGAACACTGAAGCTTTCTTT. It yields the protein CASRPSQQGENTEAFF.